The sequence of this T cell receptor (beta chain) was determined in a study of cytotoxic CD8 clonotypes in ibrutinib-treated CLL. V lost 4 bases to trimming and J lost 9 bases, with 20 bases between them. The CDR3 runs to 15 residues. Germline V CDR1 and CDR2: SGHRS, YFSETQ. TCRdb keeps only in-frame clones here, not all; method: immunoSEQ multiplex PCR. The sample yields some 290,000 clones, around four fifths seen once. Roughly 2 micrograms of genomic DNA came from cryopreserved PBMCs for TCR beta libraries. The chain is built from TRBV5-1 and TRBJ2-1; D perhaps matches TRBD2 (6 bases). This clonotype was sampled from a human donor with chronic lymphocytic leukemia. Here the sequenced sample was PBMCs, taken before ibrutinib treatment. DNA of the CDR3: TGCGCCAGCAGCCAACGGGAGAGGGTAGGGGCTGAGCAGTTCTTC. It yields the protein CASSQRERVGAEQFF.